The present T cell receptor (beta chain) was sequenced within a study of spatial heterogeneity in lung cancer. Study summary: Beta-chain sequences consistently outnumbered alpha-chain sequences in detection.

The CDR3 consists of 14 residues. CDR1 and CDR2 (germline): SGHDT, YYEEEE. The V and J ends lost 4 bases and 6 bases respectively, with 17 bases between them. This clonotype was detected many times. The study tagged each TCR cDNA molecule with a unique molecular identifier. Each CDR3 protein gets one entry after TCRdb re-called the 5' RACE reads with MiXCR. The repertoire includes about 36,000 distinct CDR3 sequences, roughly 8% of them detected once, and about a tenth sits in the top ten. The time point: blood at routine non-recurrence follow-up after resection. The V and J genes are TRBV5-6 and TRBJ2-7, with D maybe TRBD1 (5 bases). The input for sequencing was PBMCs, taken at follow-up. The source of this sequence is a male donor with early-stage non-small cell lung cancer. The CDR3 loop reads CASSPPGRDSEQYF. For the CDR3, the DNA is TGTGCCAGCAGCCCCCCAGGCAGGGATAGCGAGCAGTACTTC.